The T cell receptor (beta chain) described here comes from a study of early T cells in non-severe SARS-CoV-2 infection. Study-level background: RNA in bulk from unsorted whole blood was sequenced, and chains were unpaired. Findings and caveats of the study: There was a bias toward anti-spike CD8 responses in VDJdb matching, which missed private and CD4 specificities.

TCRdb reanalysed the 5' RACE reads using MiXCR and keeps one entry per CDR3 protein. The sample yields more than 50,000 distinct CDR3 sequences, roughly 12% seen once. The junction had 3 bases not matched to a gene; V was cut back by 2 bases and J by 2 bases. The CDR3 consists of 15 residues. Germline V gene sequence: CDR1 MNHNY, CDR2 SVGAGI (reference sequence). This clonotype was seen at least ten times. What it binds is unknown. The source of this sequence is an adult who was a healthcare worker with PCR-confirmed SARS-CoV-2 infection or an uninfected control (not recorded which). Sequencing used whole blood. The chain recombines TRBV6-6 with TRBJ2-5; 9 bases match TRBD2. The CDR3 reads CASSYLAGGQETQYF. Written as DNA, the CDR3 is TGTGCCAGCAGTTACCTGGCGGGAGGGCAAGAGACCCAGTACTTC.